This T cell receptor (beta chain) came from a study of shared clonotypes between healthy human individuals. Study in general: Researchers assigned three CD4 naive, three CD4 memory, two CD8 naive and one CD8 memory plate to each donor. Overall study results and limits: Deeper or shallower sequencing was expected to change how clonotypes are shared among donors. The study found lower generation probabilities in non-shared clonotypes than in those shared by all four donors.

This CDR3 is built from 14 residues. Germline V gene lookup returns CDR1 SGHAT and CDR2 FQNNGV. The V and J ends lost 4 bases and 2 bases respectively, with 11 bases between them. Comments on this clone: Its specificity is not known.

Naive CD8 cells comprised CD45RO-negative, CCR7-positively selected cells, excluding terminally differentiated effector memory CD45RA+ cells. It was at deep level that the assay was run. This table comes from immunoSEQ multiplex PCR, and its TCRdb copy is limited to in-frame clones, with some not included. The sample gives around 2,000,000 clones, about 95% of which show up once; 0.85% to 1.3% is in the top ten. This rearrangement joins TRBV11-2 to TRBJ1-2; D gene unclear. Sequencing was done on a sample of naive CD8+ T cells sorted from blood. The receptor was derived from a man between 18 and 35 years old in good health. In DNA form, the CDR3 reads TGTGCCAGCAGCTCTTCTGACACGAACTATGGCTACACCTTC. It encodes CASSSSDTNYGYTF.